This T cell receptor beta chain stems from a study of cytomegalovirus exposure and HLA in healthy donors. Findings of the study overall: Productive rates of about 90% or about 30% were seen for most TCR beta V segments in an earlier analysis. In a later analysis, the majority of CMV-associated beta chains seemingly showed HLA restriction. Accounts indicate the classifier identified cytomegalovirus status with strong specificity and sensitivity. Altogether, 150 to 200 TCR beta chains were recorded as cytomegalovirus-associated.

Use of 60 Vbeta and 13 Jbeta primers characterized the PCR. Profiling relied on immunoSEQ multiplex PCR, and the TCRdb table lists in-frame clones only, not all of them. The top ten hold 2.4% of the sample, which has around 140,000 clones, over 75% seen once. Germline V gene data show CDR1 as MNHEY and CDR2 as SMNVEV (reference sequence). The CDR3 consists of 14 residues. V gave up 4 bases and J gave up 2 bases, with 8 bases separating them. In the case of this clone: No antigen is known for it.

What was sequenced was PBMCs. The sequence derives from a man aged 50-59 years in good health and CMV-seronegative. The V and J genes are TRBV27 and TRBJ2-2; possibly TRBD1 for D (6 bases). The CDR3 DNA reads as TGTGCCAGCAGTTACAGGGATAACACCGGGGAGCTGTTTTTT. This gives the protein CASSYRDNTGELFF.